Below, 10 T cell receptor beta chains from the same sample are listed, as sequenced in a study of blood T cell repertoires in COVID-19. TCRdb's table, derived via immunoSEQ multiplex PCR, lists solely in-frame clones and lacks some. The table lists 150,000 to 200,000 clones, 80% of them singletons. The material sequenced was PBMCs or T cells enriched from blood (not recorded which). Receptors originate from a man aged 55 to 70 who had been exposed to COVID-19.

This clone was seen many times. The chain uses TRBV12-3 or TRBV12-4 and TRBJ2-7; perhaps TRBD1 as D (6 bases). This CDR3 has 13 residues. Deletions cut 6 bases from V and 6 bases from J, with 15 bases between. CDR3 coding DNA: TGTGCCAGCAGATATGGGACATCAATCGAGCAGTACTTC. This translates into CASRYGTSIEQYF.

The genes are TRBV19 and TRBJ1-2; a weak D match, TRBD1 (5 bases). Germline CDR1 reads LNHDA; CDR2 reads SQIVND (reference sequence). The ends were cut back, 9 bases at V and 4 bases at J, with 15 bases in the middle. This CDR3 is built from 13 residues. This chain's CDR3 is CASWTTGFYGYTF. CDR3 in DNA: TGTGCCAGCTGGACAACAGGTTTCTATGGCTACACCTTC.

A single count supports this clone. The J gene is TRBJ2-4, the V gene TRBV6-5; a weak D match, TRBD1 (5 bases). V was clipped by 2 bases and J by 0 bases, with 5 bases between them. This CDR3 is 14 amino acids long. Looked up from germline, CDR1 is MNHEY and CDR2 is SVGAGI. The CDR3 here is CASSYQGAKNIQYF. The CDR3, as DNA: TGTGCCAGCAGTTACCAGGGAGCCAAAAACATTCAGTACTTC.

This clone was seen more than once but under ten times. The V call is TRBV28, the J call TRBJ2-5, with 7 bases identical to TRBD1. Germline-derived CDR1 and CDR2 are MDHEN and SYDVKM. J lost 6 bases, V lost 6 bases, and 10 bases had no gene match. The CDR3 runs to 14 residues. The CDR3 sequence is CASSYSDRAKTQYF. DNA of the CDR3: TGTGCCAGCAGCTACAGCGACAGGGCGAAGACCCAGTACTTC.

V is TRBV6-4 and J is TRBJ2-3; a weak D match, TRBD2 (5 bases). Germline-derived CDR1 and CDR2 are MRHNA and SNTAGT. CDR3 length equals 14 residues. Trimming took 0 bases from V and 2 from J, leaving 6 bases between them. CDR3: CASSDSLDTDTQYF. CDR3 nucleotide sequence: TGTGCCAGCAGTGACTCACTAGACACAGATACGCAGTATTTT.

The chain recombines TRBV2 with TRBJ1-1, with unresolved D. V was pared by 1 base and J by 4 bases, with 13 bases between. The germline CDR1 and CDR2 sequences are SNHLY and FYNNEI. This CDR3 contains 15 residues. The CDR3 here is CASSEVLGRSTEAFF. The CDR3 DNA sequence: TGTGCCAGCAGTGAAGTTCTTGGGAGATCCACTGAAGCTTTCTTT.

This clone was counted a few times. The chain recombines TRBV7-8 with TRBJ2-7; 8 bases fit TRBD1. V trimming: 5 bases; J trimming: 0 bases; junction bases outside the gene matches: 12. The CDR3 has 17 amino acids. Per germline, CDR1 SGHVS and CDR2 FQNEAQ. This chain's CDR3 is CASSNTGGAGNSYEQYF. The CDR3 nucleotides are TGTGCCAGCAGCAATACAGGGGGAGCGGGTAACTCCTACGAGCAGTACTTC.

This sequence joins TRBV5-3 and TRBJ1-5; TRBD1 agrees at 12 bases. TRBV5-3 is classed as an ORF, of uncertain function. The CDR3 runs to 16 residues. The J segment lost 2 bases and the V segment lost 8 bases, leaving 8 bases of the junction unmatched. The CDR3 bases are TGTGCCAGTGACGCCGGGACAGGGGGCCGCAATCAGCCCCAGCATTTT. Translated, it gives CASDAGTGGRNQPQHF.

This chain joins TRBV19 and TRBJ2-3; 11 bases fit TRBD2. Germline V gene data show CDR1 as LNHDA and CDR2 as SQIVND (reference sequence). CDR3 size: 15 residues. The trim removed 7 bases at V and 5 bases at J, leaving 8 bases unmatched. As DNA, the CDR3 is TGTGCCAGTACCCCCACTAGCGGGAGTATAGATACGCAGTATTTT. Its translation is CASTPTSGSIDTQYF.

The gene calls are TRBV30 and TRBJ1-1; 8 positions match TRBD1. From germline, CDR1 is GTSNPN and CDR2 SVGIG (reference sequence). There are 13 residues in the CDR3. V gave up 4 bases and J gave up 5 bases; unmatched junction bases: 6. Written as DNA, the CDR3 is TGTGCCTGGATACAGGGGGGTTGGACTGAAGCTTTCTTT. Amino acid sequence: CAWIQGGWTEAFF.